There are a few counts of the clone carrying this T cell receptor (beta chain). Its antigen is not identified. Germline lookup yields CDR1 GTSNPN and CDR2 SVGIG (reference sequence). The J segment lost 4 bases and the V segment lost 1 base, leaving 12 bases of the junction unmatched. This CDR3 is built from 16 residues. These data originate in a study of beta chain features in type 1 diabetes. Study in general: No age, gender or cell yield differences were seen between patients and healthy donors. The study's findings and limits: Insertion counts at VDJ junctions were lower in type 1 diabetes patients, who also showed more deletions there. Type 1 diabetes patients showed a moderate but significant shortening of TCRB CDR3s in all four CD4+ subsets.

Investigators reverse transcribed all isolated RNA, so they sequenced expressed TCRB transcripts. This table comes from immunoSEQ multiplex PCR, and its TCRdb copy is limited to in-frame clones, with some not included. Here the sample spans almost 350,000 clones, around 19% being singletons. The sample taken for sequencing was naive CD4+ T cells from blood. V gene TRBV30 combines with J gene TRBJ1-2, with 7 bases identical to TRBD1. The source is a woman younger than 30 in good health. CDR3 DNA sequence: TGTGCCTGGAGTGACCCTCTCGGCGACAGGGCCTATGGCTACACCTTC. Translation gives CAWSDPLGDRAYGYTF.